A selection of T cell receptor beta chains follows, all from one sample in a study of cytomegalovirus exposure and HLA in healthy donors. Some clones are missing from TCRdb's copy, which holds only in-frame ones; the method was immunoSEQ multiplex PCR. The sample records 160,000 or so clones, around three quarters being singletons. The sequenced sample consisted of PBMCs. The receptors were sampled from a man aged 40-50 years in good health and CMV-seronegative. CDR3s include the opening cysteine and the closing phenylalanine or tryptophan. Each record gives: CDR3 protein, CDR3 DNA, clone size, V gene, D gene, J gene. D genes are given only for firm matches. For some rows the clone size is stated as once, few or many, or as a class when expanded; others skip it.

CDR3aa: CASSQNVGERDEQYF
CDR3nt: TGTGCCAGCAGCCAAAATGTCGGGGAACGAGACGAGCAGTACTTC
abundance: -
v_gene: TRBV4-2
d_gene: -
j_gene: TRBJ2-7

CDR3aa: CASSADSEAFF
CDR3nt: TGCGCCAGCAGCGCTGACAGTGAAGCTTTCTTT
abundance: -
v_gene: TRBV5-1
d_gene: -
j_gene: TRBJ1-1

CDR3aa: CASRKTSGALYF
CDR3nt: TGTGCCAGCAGGAAGACTAGCGGGGCCTTGTATTTT
abundance: once
v_gene: TRBV27
d_gene: TRBD2
j_gene: TRBJ2-3

CDR3aa: CASSAAGTGGLGEQYF
CDR3nt: TGTGCCAGCAGCGCCGCCGGGACAGGGGGCCTTGGTGAGCAGTACTTC
abundance: -
v_gene: TRBV5-6
d_gene: TRBD1
j_gene: TRBJ2-7

CDR3aa: CASNTSDGYEQYF
CDR3nt: TGTGCCAGTAATACTAGCGACGGCTACGAGCAGTACTTC
abundance: -
v_gene: TRBV19
d_gene: TRBD2
j_gene: TRBJ2-7

CDR3aa: CASIGGGRNGYTF
CDR3nt: TGTGCCAGTATAGGGGGGGGAAGGAATGGCTACACCTTC
abundance: -
v_gene: TRBV28
d_gene: -
j_gene: TRBJ1-2

CDR3aa: CASSFRTRGTEAFF
CDR3nt: TGTGCCAGCAGTTTCCGGACCCGGGGGACTGAAGCTTTCTTT
abundance: few
v_gene: TRBV6-5
d_gene: -
j_gene: TRBJ1-1

CDR3aa: CASSFSPGTVYEQYF
CDR3nt: TGTGCCAGCAGTTTCTCCCCCGGGACAGTCTACGAGCAGTACTTC
abundance: few
v_gene: TRBV27
d_gene: TRBD1
j_gene: TRBJ2-7

CDR3aa: CASPSNSGNTIYF
CDR3nt: TGTGCCAGCCCTAGTAACTCTGGAAACACCATATATTTT
abundance: -
v_gene: TRBV2
d_gene: -
j_gene: TRBJ1-3

CDR3aa: CASSGTGGQPQHF
CDR3nt: TGTGCCAGCAGTGGGACAGGGGGCCAGCCCCAGCATTTT
abundance: once
v_gene: TRBV2
d_gene: TRBD1
j_gene: TRBJ1-5

CDR3aa: CASSQGQPYGYTF
CDR3nt: TGTGCCAGCAGCCAGGGACAGCCCTATGGCTACACCTTC
abundance: -
v_gene: TRBV5-4
d_gene: TRBD1
j_gene: TRBJ1-2

CDR3aa: CASSLGGNYGYTF
CDR3nt: TGCGCCAGCAGCTTGGGAGGTAACTATGGCTACACCTTC
abundance: -
v_gene: TRBV5-1
d_gene: -
j_gene: TRBJ1-2

CDR3aa: CASRGTSGHSYNEQFF
CDR3nt: TGTGCCAGCAGAGGGACTAGCGGGCACTCCTACAATGAGCAGTTCTTC
abundance: -
v_gene: TRBV9
d_gene: TRBD2
j_gene: TRBJ2-1

CDR3aa: CASSQTGDRRETQYF
CDR3nt: TGTGCCAGTAGCCAGACAGGGGATAGGAGAGAGACCCAGTACTTC
abundance: -
v_gene: TRBV19
d_gene: TRBD1
j_gene: TRBJ2-5

CDR3aa: CASSVGGLAGGSDEQFF
CDR3nt: TGTGCCAGCAGCGTTGGAGGACTAGCGGGAGGGAGCGATGAGCAGTTCTTC
abundance: -
v_gene: TRBV9
d_gene: TRBD2
j_gene: TRBJ2-1

CDR3aa: CASSFRQGFVDTQYF
CDR3nt: TGCGCCAGCAGCTTTAGGCAGGGATTCGTAGATACGCAGTATTTT
abundance: -
v_gene: TRBV5-1
d_gene: -
j_gene: TRBJ2-3

CDR3aa: CATSRDQGTGEGQPQHF
CDR3nt: TGTGCCACCAGCAGAGATCAAGGGACAGGGGAGGGTCAGCCCCAGCATTTT
abundance: few
v_gene: TRBV15
d_gene: TRBD1
j_gene: TRBJ1-5

CDR3aa: CASSVGSSENEQFF
CDR3nt: TGTGCCAGCAGCGTAGGAAGTAGCGAGAATGAGCAGTTCTTC
abundance: -
v_gene: TRBV9
d_gene: -
j_gene: TRBJ2-1

CDR3aa: CASSQGQGALGNQPQHF
CDR3nt: TGCGCCAGCAGCCAAGGACAGGGGGCATTGGGCAATCAGCCCCAGCATTTT
abundance: -
v_gene: TRBV4-1
d_gene: TRBD1
j_gene: TRBJ1-5

CDR3aa: CASSQDRANSPLHF
CDR3nt: TGTGCCAGCAGTCAAGACAGGGCTAATTCACCCCTCCACTTT
abundance: -
v_gene: TRBV6-6
d_gene: TRBD1
j_gene: TRBJ1-6

CDR3aa: CASSLLGTGVTGELFF
CDR3nt: TGCGCCAGCAGCCTCTTGGGGACAGGGGTTACCGGGGAGCTGTTTTTT
abundance: once
v_gene: TRBV4-1
d_gene: TRBD1
j_gene: TRBJ2-2

CDR3aa: CASSLGQGNEKLFF
CDR3nt: TGCGCCAGCAGCCTAGGACAGGGGAATGAAAAACTGTTTTTT
abundance: -
v_gene: TRBV5-1
d_gene: TRBD1
j_gene: TRBJ1-4

CDR3aa: CASSEFGRGLGSPLHF
CDR3nt: TGTGCCAGCAGTGAATTCGGTAGGGGTTTGGGTTCACCCCTCCACTTT
abundance: -
v_gene: TRBV6-1
d_gene: -
j_gene: TRBJ1-6

CDR3aa: CASSPGTQGTQYF
CDR3nt: TGTGCCAGCAGCCCCGGGACTCAGGGGACCCAGTACTTC
abundance: -
v_gene: TRBV11-2
d_gene: -
j_gene: TRBJ2-5

CDR3aa: CASSPYPGQDRDQPQHF
CDR3nt: TGTGCCAGCAGCCCCTATCCTGGACAGGATAGGGATCAGCCCCAGCATTTT
abundance: -
v_gene: TRBV7-6
d_gene: TRBD1
j_gene: TRBJ1-5

CDR3aa: CASSFKGMGNTEAFF
CDR3nt: TGTGCCAGCAGCTTCAAGGGGATGGGGAACACTGAAGCTTTCTTT
abundance: -
v_gene: TRBV7-3
d_gene: -
j_gene: TRBJ1-1

CDR3aa: CASSSPGQGYNEQFF
CDR3nt: TGTGCCAGCAGTTCTCCGGGACAGGGGTACAATGAGCAGTTCTTC
abundance: -
v_gene: TRBV28
d_gene: TRBD1
j_gene: TRBJ2-1

CDR3aa: CASSLSTGGQPQHF
CDR3nt: TGTGCCAGCAGCTTAAGCACGGGTGGTCAGCCCCAGCATTTT
abundance: -
v_gene: TRBV7-9
d_gene: -
j_gene: TRBJ1-5

CDR3aa: CASSFTGVSTEAFF
CDR3nt: TGTGCCAGCAGCTTCACAGGGGTGAGCACTGAAGCTTTCTTT
abundance: -
v_gene: TRBV5-5
d_gene: TRBD1
j_gene: TRBJ1-1

CDR3aa: CAIRSTELNQPQHF
CDR3nt: TGTGCCATCAGATCGACAGAACTCAATCAGCCCCAGCATTTT
abundance: -
v_gene: TRBV10-3
d_gene: -
j_gene: TRBJ1-5

CDR3aa: CATGEVAGLNTGELFF
CDR3nt: TGTGCCACCGGGGAGGTAGCGGGTCTGAACACCGGGGAGCTGTTTTTT
abundance: -
v_gene: TRBV15
d_gene: TRBD2
j_gene: TRBJ2-2

CDR3aa: CASSLMAGDEQFF
CDR3nt: TGTGCCAGCAGCTTAATGGCGGGAGACGAGCAGTTCTTC
abundance: -
v_gene: TRBV11-3
d_gene: TRBD2
j_gene: TRBJ2-1

CDR3aa: CASSDRGGGELFF
CDR3nt: TGTGCCAGCAGTGACAGGGGTGGCGGGGAGCTGTTTTTT
abundance: -
v_gene: TRBV2
d_gene: -
j_gene: TRBJ2-2

CDR3aa: CASSGLSNIQYF
CDR3nt: TGTGCCAGCAGTGGCCTATCAAACATTCAGTACTTC
abundance: once
v_gene: TRBV25-1
d_gene: -
j_gene: TRBJ2-4

CDR3aa: CASSQVYGQDNQPQHF
CDR3nt: TGCGCCAGCAGCCAAGTTTACGGACAGGACAATCAGCCCCAGCATTTT
abundance: -
v_gene: TRBV4-1
d_gene: TRBD1
j_gene: TRBJ1-5

CDR3aa: CASSRQGVDEKLFF
CDR3nt: TGTGCCAGCAGTCGACAGGGGGTCGATGAAAAACTGTTTTTT
abundance: few
v_gene: TRBV6-5
d_gene: TRBD1
j_gene: TRBJ1-4